In this sample, the clone carrying this T cell receptor (beta chain) turned up a few times. Germline V lookup: CDR1 LGHDT, CDR2 YNNKEL (reference sequence). This CDR3 is built from 15 residues. The V end lost 3 bases, the J end lost 5 bases, and 14 bases lay between the germline ends. TCRdb re-derived calls from the 5' RACE reads in MiXCR, one entry per CDR3 protein. Of about 730,000 distinct CDR3 sequences listed, over 20% are singletons. Everyone who donated was a healthy Caucasian. This record comes from a study of identical twins. These data also formed part of another study, on T cells expressing NK-cell markers.

The material sequenced was PBMCs. The chain links TRBV3-1 to TRBJ2-1; D possibly corresponds to TRBD2 (5 bases). This clonotype originated in a young woman in good health. The CDR3 sequence: CASSHRGSGNNEQFF. In DNA form, the CDR3 reads TGTGCCAGCAGCCACCGGGGTAGTGGGAACAATGAGCAGTTCTTC.